The sequence of this T cell receptor (beta chain) was determined in a study of blood T cell repertoires in COVID-19. Sequencing was performed with immunoSEQ multiplex PCR; in TCRdb, only in-frame clones are kept and a portion is missing. The sample consists of approximately 260,000 clones, about 80% of them appearing once. From germline, CDR1 is ENHRY and CDR2 SYGVKD. The ends lost 11 bases at V and 5 bases at J; junction bases unmatched: 8. The CDR3 totals 13 residues. This chain joins TRBV10-3 and TRBJ2-3; 9 bases fit TRBD1. This clonotype was sampled from a woman older than 75 with acute or convalescent COVID-19. The material sequenced was peripheral blood. The CDR3 nucleotides read TGTGCCGCAAGGGACAGGGAGGGAGATACGCAGTATTTT. Translated, it gives CAARDREGDTQYF.